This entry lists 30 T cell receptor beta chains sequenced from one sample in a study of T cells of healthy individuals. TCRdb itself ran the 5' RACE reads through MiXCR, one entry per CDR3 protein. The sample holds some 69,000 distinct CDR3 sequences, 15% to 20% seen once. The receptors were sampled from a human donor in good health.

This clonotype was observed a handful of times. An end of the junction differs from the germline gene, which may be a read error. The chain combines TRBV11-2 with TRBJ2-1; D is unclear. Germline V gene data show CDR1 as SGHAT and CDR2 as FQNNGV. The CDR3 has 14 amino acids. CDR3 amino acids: CASSAPPPQISRGF. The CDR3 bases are TGTGCCAGCAGCGCACCCCCCCCTCAGATCTCGCGCGGATTC.

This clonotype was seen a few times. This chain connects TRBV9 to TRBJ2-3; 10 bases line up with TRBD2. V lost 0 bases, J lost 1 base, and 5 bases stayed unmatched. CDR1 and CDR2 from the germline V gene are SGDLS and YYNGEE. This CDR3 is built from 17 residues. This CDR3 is CASSVAASGGRTDTQYF. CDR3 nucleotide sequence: TGTGCCAGCAGCGTAGCGGCTAGCGGGGGCCGCACAGATACGCAGTATTTT.

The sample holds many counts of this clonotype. CDR3 in amino acids: CAWSGDSGVRQPQHF. The CDR3 DNA follows: TGTGCCTGGAGTGGGGATTCAGGGGTTAGGCAGCCCCAGCATTTT. This rearrangement joins TRBV30 to TRBJ1-5, with a tentative D call TRBD1 (6 bases). Germline values: CDR1 GTSNPN, CDR2 SVGIG (reference sequence). The length of the CDR3 is 15 residues. Trimming took off 1 base at V and 7 bases at J, with 17 bases between the two ends.

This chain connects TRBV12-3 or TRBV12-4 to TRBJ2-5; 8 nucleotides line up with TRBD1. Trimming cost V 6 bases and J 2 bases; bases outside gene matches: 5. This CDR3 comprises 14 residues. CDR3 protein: CASRDGQGQETQYF. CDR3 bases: TGTGCCAGCAGAGACGGACAGGGTCAAGAGACCCAGTACTTC.

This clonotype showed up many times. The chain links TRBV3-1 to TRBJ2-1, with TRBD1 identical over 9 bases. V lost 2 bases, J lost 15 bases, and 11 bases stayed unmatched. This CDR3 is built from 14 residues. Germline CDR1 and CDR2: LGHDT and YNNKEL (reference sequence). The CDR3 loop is CASSQSRTAGQGFF. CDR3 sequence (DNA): TGTGCCAGCAGCCAAAGTCGAACGGCGGGACAGGGGTTCTTC.

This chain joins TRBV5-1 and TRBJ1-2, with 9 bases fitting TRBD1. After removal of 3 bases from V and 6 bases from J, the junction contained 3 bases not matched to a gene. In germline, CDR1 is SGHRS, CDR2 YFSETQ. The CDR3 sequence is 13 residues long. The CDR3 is CASSSQGANGYTF. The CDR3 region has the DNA TGCGCCAGCAGCTCACAGGGGGCGAATGGCTACACCTTC.

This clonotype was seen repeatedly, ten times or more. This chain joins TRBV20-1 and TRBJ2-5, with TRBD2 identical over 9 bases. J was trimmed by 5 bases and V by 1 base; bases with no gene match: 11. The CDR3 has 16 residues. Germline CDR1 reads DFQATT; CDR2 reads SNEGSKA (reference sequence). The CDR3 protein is CSARGLTSGERETQYF. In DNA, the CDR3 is TGCAGTGCTAGAGGGTTGACTAGCGGCGAGCGGGAGACCCAGTACTTC.

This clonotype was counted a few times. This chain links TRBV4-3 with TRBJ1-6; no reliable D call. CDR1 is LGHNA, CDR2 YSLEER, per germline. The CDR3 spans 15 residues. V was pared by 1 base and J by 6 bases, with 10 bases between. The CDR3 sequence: CASSQGGSGNSPLHF. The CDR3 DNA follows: TGCGCCAGCAGCCAAGGTGGGAGCGGTAATTCACCCCTCCACTTT.

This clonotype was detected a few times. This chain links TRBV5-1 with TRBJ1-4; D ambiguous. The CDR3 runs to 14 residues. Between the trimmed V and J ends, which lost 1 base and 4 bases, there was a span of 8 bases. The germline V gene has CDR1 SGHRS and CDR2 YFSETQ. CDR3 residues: CASSLHQDNEKLFF. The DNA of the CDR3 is TGCGCCAGCAGCTTGCACCAAGATAATGAAAAACTGTTTTTT.

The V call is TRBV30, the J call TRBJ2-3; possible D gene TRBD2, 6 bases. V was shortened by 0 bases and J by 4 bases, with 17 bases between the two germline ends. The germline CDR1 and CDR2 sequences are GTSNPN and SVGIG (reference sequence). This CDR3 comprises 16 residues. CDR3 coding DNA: TGTGCCTGGAGTGTACTAGCAGGGTCAGGTTCAGATACGCAGTATTTT. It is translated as CAWSVLAGSGSDTQYF.

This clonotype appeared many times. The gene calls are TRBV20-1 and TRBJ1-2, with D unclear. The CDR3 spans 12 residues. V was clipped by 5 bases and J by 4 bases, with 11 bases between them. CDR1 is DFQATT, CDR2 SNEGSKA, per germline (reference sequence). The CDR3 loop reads CSALQSSYGYTF. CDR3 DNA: TGCAGTGCTCTTCAGAGTAGCTATGGCTACACCTTC.

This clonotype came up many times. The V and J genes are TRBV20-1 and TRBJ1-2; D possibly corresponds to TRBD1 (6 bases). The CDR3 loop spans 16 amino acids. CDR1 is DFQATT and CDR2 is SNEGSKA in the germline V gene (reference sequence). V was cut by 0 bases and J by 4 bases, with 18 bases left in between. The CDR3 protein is CSARDTRGGIIYGYTF. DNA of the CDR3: TGCAGTGCTAGAGATACCAGGGGAGGAATAATCTATGGCTACACCTTC.

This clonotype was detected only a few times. The CDR3 loop is CASSSYRDRDNEQFF. CDR3 sequence (DNA): TGTGCCAGCAGTTCATACCGGGACAGGGACAATGAGCAGTTCTTC. The rearrangement links TRBV12-3 or TRBV12-4 to TRBJ2-1; 9 positions agree with TRBD1. Trimming at V came to 4 bases and at J to 5 bases, leaving 6 bases not matched to a gene. The CDR3 sequence is 15 residues long.

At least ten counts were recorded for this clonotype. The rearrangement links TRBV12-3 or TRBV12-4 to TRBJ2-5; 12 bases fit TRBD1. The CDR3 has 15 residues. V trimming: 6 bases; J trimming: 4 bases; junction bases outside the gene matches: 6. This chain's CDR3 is CASRGTGGEGETQYF. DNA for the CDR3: TGTGCCAGCAGGGGGACAGGGGGCGAAGGAGAGACCCAGTACTTC.

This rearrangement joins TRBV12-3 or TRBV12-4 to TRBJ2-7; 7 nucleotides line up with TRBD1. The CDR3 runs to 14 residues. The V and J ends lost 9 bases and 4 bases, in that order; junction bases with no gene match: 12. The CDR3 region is CASARTGESYEQYF. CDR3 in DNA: TGTGCCAGTGCCCGAACAGGGGAATCATACGAGCAGTACTTC.

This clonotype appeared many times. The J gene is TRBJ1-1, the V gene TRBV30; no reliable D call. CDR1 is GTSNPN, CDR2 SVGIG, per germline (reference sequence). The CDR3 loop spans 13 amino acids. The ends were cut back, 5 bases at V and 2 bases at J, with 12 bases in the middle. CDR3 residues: CAWDRPENTEAFF. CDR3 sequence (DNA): TGTGCCTGGGACCGACCAGAAAACACTGAAGCTTTCTTT.

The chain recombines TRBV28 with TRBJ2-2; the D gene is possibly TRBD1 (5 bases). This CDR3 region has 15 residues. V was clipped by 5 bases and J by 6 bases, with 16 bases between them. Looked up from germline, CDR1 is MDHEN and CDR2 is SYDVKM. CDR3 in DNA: TGTGCCAGCAGTCCTAACCAGGGATTGTCCGGGGAGCTGTTTTTT. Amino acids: CASSPNQGLSGELFF.

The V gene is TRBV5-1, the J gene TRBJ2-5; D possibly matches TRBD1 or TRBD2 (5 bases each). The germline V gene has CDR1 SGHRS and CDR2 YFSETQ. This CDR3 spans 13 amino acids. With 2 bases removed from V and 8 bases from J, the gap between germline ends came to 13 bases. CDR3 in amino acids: CASSFSHGDTQYF. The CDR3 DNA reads TGCGCCAGCAGCTTTTCCCACGGGGACACCCAGTACTTC. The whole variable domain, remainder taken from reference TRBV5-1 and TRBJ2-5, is KAGVTQTPRYLIKTRGQQVTLSCSPISGHRSVSWYQQTPGQGLQFLFEYFSETQRNKGNFPGRFSGRQFSNSRSEMNVSTLELGDSALYLCASSFSHGDTQYFGPGTRLLVL.

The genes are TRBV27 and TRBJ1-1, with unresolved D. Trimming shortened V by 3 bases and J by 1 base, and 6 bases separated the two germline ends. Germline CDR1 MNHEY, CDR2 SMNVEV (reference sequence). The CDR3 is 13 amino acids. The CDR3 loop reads CASSLGWNTEAFF. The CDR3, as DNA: TGTGCCAGCAGTTTGGGGTGGAACACTGAAGCTTTCTTT.

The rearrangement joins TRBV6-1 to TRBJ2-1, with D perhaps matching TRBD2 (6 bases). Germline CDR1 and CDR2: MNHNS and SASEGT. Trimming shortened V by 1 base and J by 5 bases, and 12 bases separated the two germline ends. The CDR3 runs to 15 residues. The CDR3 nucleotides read TGTGCCAGCAGTGAAGGATTTAGGGAGGACAATGAGCAGTTCTTC. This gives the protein CASSEGFREDNEQFF.

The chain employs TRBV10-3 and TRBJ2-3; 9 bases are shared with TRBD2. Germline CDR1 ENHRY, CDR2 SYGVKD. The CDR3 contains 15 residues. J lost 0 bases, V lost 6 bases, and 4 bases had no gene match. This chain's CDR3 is CAISTSGPSTDTQYF. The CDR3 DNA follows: TGTGCCATCAGCACTAGCGGGCCCAGCACAGATACGCAGTATTTT.

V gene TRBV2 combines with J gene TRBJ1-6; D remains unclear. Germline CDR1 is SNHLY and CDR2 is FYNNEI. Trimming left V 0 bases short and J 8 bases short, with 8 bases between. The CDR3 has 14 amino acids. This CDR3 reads CASSEARLDSPLHF. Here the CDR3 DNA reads TGTGCCAGCAGTGAAGCCCGCTTAGATTCACCCCTCCACTTT.

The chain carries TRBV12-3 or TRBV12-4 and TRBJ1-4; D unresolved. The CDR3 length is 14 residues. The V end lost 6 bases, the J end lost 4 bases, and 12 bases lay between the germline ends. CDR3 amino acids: CASRPLNNNEKLFF. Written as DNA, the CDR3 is TGTGCCAGCAGACCGCTGAACAATAATGAAAAACTGTTTTTT.

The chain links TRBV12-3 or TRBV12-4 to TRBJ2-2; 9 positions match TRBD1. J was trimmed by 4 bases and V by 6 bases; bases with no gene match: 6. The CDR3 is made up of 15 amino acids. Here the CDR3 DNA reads TGTGCCAGCAGCCAGGGACAGGGCGTCACCGGGGAGCTGTTTTTT. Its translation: CASSQGQGVTGELFF.

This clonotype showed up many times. CDR3: CACSLSGANVLTF. In nucleotides, the CDR3 is TGTGCCTGTTCGCTCTCTGGGGCCAACGTCCTGACTTTC. The chain recombines TRBV30 with TRBJ2-6, with D uncertain. The V and J ends lost 6 bases and 0 bases respectively, with 6 bases between them. This CDR3 region has 13 residues. The V gene's germline CDR1 is GTSNPN and CDR2 SVGIG (reference sequence).

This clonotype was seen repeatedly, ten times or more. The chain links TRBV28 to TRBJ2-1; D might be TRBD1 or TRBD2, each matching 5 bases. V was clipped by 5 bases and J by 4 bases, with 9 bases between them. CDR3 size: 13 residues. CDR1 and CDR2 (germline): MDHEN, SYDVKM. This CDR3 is CASSRDGYNEQFF. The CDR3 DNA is TGTGCCAGCAGTCGGGACGGATACAATGAGCAGTTCTTC. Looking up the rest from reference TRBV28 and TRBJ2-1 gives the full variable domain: DVKVTQSSRYLVKRTGEKVFLECVQDMDHENMFWYRQDPGLGLRLIYFSYDVKMKEKGDIPEGYSVSREKKERFSLILESASTNQTSMYLCASSRDGYNEQFFGPGTRLTVL.

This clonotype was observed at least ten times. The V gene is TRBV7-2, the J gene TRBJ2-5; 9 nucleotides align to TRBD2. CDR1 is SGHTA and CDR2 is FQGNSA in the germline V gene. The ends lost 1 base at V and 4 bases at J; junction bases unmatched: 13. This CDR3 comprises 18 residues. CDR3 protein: CASSLGGSYGGRGETQYF. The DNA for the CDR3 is TGTGCCAGCAGCTTAGGAGGCTCCTACGGCGGGAGGGGAGAGACCCAGTACTTC.

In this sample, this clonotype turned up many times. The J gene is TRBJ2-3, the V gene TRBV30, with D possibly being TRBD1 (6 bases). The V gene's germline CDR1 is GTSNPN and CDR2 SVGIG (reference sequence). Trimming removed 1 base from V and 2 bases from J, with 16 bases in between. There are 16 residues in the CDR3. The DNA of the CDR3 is TGTGCCTGGAGTGCTCGAGGACAGATTCTCACAGATACGCAGTATTTT. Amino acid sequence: CAWSARGQILTDTQYF.

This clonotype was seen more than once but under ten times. The CDR3 DNA sequence: TGCGCCAGCAGTCCCGGGGTTGGTACCACTGAAGCTTTCTTT. Protein sequence: CASSPGVGTTEAFF. The gene calls are TRBV10-1 and TRBJ1-1; D uncertain. Trimming removed 5 bases from V and 4 bases from J, with 14 bases in between. The CDR3 runs 14 residues. The germline CDR1 and CDR2 sequences are WNHNN and SYGVQD (reference sequence).

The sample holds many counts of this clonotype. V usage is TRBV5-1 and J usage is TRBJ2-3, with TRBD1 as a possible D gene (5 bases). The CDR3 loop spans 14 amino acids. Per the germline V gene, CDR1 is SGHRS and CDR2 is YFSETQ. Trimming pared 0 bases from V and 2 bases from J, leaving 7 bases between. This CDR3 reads CASSLVGATDTQYF. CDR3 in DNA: TGCGCCAGCAGCTTGGTTGGGGCCACAGATACGCAGTATTTT.